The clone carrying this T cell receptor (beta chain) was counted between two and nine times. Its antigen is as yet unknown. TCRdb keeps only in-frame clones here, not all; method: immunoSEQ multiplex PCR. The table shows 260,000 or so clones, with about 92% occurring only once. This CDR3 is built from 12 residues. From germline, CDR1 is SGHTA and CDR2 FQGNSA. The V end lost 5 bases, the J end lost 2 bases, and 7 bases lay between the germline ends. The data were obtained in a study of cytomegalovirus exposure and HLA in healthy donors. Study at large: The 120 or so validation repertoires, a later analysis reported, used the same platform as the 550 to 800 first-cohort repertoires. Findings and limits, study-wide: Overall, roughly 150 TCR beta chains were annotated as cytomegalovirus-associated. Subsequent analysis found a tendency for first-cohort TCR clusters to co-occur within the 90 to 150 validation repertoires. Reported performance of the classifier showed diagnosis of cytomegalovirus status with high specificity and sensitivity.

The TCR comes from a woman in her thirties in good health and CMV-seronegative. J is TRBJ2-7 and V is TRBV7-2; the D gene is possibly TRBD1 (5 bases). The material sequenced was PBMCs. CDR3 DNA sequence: TGTGCCAGCAGCGCAGGGCCCTACGAGCAGTACTTC. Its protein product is CASSAGPYEQYF. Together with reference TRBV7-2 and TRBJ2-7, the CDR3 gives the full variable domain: GAGVSQSPSNKVTEKGKDVELRCDPISGHTALYWYRQSLGQGLEFLIYFQGNSAPDKSGLPSDRFSAERTGGSVSTLTIQRTQQEDSAVYLCASSAGPYEQYFGPGTRLTVT.